This T cell receptor (beta chain) derives from a study of cytomegalovirus exposure and HLA in healthy donors. Whole-study results and caveats: Productive status was seen about 90% or about 30% of the time for most TCR beta V segments in an earlier analysis.

The CDR3 covers 13 residues. With 5 bases removed from V and 6 bases from J, the gap between germline ends came to 15 bases. The germline V gene encodes CDR1 SGHDT and CDR2 YYEEEE. Regarding this clone: The antigen remains undetermined.

The PCR had 60 Vbeta and 13 Jbeta primers. The assay was immunoSEQ multiplex PCR, and TCRdb's table has in-frame clones only and misses some. This table holds 150,000 to 200,000 clones, about 76% found once. The chain is built from TRBV5-6 and TRBJ2-7; D perhaps matches TRBD1 (7 bases). Specimen: PBMCs. The sequence was obtained from a male donor in good health and CMV-seropositive. CDR3 region: CASRFSGGIEQYF. The CDR3 coding sequence is TGTGCCAGCAGGTTCTCAGGGGGGATCGAGCAGTACTTC.